A selection of T cell receptor beta chains follows, all from one sample in a study of cytomegalovirus exposure and HLA in healthy donors. Here immunoSEQ multiplex PCR was the method, and the copy in TCRdb shows in-frame clones only, minus some. In the table there are about 200,000 clones, 88% of which are singletons. Sequencing used PBMCs. The receptors here all came from a woman between 18 and 29 years old in good health and CMV-seronegative. Both conserved end residues are part of each CDR3. The D gene is left open where the match is weak. Not all rows give a size; the values are once, few, many and, for expanded clones, a class.

>.|TRBD2|TRBJ2-5|TRBV29-1
CSVEGGLAGGYETQYF
TGCAGCGTTGAAGGGGGACTAGCGGGAGGCTACGAGACCCAGTACTTC
>.|TRBD1|TRBJ1-1|TRBV2
CASSVDRGRGTEAFF
TGTGCCAGCAGTGTAGACAGGGGGCGGGGAACTGAAGCTTTCTTT
>.|TRBD2|TRBJ2-1|TRBV10-3
CAIGLAGVDEQFF
TGTGCCATAGGACTAGCGGGAGTGGATGAGCAGTTCTTC
>.|.|TRBJ1-2|TRBV29-1
CSVESSENGYTF
TGCAGCGTTGAATCGTCCGAGAACGGCTACACCTTC
>.|.|TRBJ2-2|TRBV13
CASSQEVGVGTGELFF
TGTGCCAGCAGCCAAGAGGTGGGAGTGGGCACCGGGGAGCTGTTTTTT
>.|TRBD1|TRBJ1-2|TRBV6-5
CASRGTGLVPYGYTF
TGTGCCAGCAGGGGGACAGGTCTAGTCCCGTATGGCTACACCTTC
>.|.|TRBJ2-5|TRBV7-2
CASSPLKETQYF
TGTGCCAGCAGCCCACTTAAAGAGACCCAGTACTTC
>.|.|TRBJ1-1|TRBV5-1
CASSLASGGVIQDTEAFF
TGCGCCAGCAGCTTGGCCTCGGGGGGGGTAATCCAGGACACTGAAGCTTTCTTT
>.|TRBD2|TRBJ2-5|TRBV7-9
CASSLALSGRETQYF
TGTGCCAGCAGCTTAGCTCTTAGCGGGAGGGAGACCCAGTACTTC
>.|.|TRBJ2-7|TRBV6-1
CASSDPWGAGGYEQYF
TGTGCCAGCAGTGATCCCTGGGGGGCAGGGGGATACGAGCAGTACTTC
>.|TRBD2|TRBJ2-7|TRBV29-1
CSVEGLAGVREQYF
TGCAGCGTCGAAGGACTAGCGGGAGTGCGGGAGCAGTACTTC
>.|TRBD1|TRBJ2-7|TRBV5-1
CASSLPGQGYEQYF
TGCGCCAGCAGCTTGCCAGGACAGGGGTACGAGCAGTACTTC
>few|.|TRBJ2-7|TRBV5-4
CASSLDGGPYEQYF
TGTGCCAGCAGCTTGGACGGCGGCCCCTACGAGCAGTACTTC
>.|TRBD1|TRBJ1-1|TRBV13
CASSSEGARTEAFF
TGTGCCAGCAGCTCAGAGGGGGCGCGCACTGAAGCTTTCTTT
>once|.|TRBJ2-7|TRBV7-8
CASSRLGAYEQYF
TGTGCCAGCAGCCGTCTAGGAGCGTACGAGCAGTACTTC
>.|TRBD2|TRBJ2-1|TRBV5-1
CASRLFPGTSGSPYNEQFF
TGCGCCAGCCGACTCTTCCCCGGGACTAGCGGGAGCCCCTACAATGAGCAGTTCTTC
>once|.|TRBJ1-1|TRBV27
CASSLAGSYTEAFF
TGTGCCAGCAGTTTGGCAGGTTCTTACACTGAAGCTTTCTTT
>.|TRBD2|TRBJ2-1|TRBV9
CASSVAGTSGSLANEQFF
TGTGCCAGCAGCGTAGCTGGGACTAGCGGGAGTTTGGCCAATGAGCAGTTCTTC
>.|TRBD1|TRBJ2-5|TRBV5-1
CASSLRDRSVETQYF
TGCGCCAGCAGCCTCCGGGACAGGTCCGTCGAGACCCAGTACTTC
>.|TRBD2|TRBJ2-7|TRBV18
CASSPGLAGDYEQYF
TGTGCCAGCTCACCAGGACTAGCGGGAGACTACGAGCAGTACTTC
>.|TRBD1|TRBJ1-2|TRBV7-8
CASSLEGADYGYTF
TGTGCCAGCAGCTTAGAGGGGGCAGACTATGGCTACACCTTC
>.|.|TRBJ2-1|TRBV5-1
CASSLIKGNEQFF
TGCGCCAGCAGCTTAATCAAGGGGAATGAGCAGTTCTTC
>.|.|TRBJ1-5|TRBV27
CASKPSLYSNQPQHF
TGTGCCAGCAAGCCGTCCCTTTATAGCAATCAGCCCCAGCATTTT
>.|.|TRBJ2-6|TRBV27
CASSSWASGANVLTF
TGTGCCAGCAGTTCATGGGCCTCTGGGGCCAACGTCCTGACTTTC
>.|TRBD2|TRBJ2-5|TRBV7-3
CASSLTAGVLQETQYF
TGTGCCAGCAGCTTAACGGCGGGAGTTTTGCAAGAGACCCAGTACTTC
>.|.|TRBJ2-5|TRBV5-1
CASSLGLGHQETQYF
TGCGCCAGCAGCTTGGGACTAGGCCACCAAGAGACCCAGTACTTC
>.|TRBD1|TRBJ2-7|TRBV27
CASKDRDRGFYEQYF
TGTGCCAGTAAGGACCGGGACAGGGGGTTCTACGAGCAGTACTTC